A selection of T cell receptor beta chains follows, all from one sample in a study of human T cells and chemical hapten exposure. TCRdb reprocessed the RACE reads via MiXCR and lists one record per CDR3 protein. This sample yields some 88,000 distinct CDR3 sequences, of which roughly 9.6% are seen a single time; 2.2% belongs to the top ten. Sequencing used whole blood, obtained in connection with sensitization to the hapten diphenylcyclopropenone (DPC). Receptor source: a man aged 40-49 years with alopecia areata. Some clones in this sample may be carry-over from other donors' samples. Each CDR3 is given with its conserved first and last residue. The order of the fields is D gene, clone size, J gene, V gene, CDR3 length, CDR3 DNA, CDR3 protein. A D gene is named only where the DNA matches it firmly. Rows may omit the clone size; those that give it use once, few, many or a size class.

>.|many|TRBJ2-6|TRBV19|15
TGTGCCAGTAGTATTACCGGCTCTGGGGCCAACGTCCTGACTTTC
CASSITGSGANVLTF
>TRBD1|.|TRBJ2-1|TRBV6-2/TRBV6-3|12
TGTGCCAGCAGTTGGACAGGGAATGAGCAGTTCTTC
CASSWTGNEQFF
>.|many|TRBJ1-2|TRBV6-2/TRBV6-3|15
TGTGCCAGCAGGAACGGAGCCGGGAGAAACTATGGCTACACCTTC
CASRNGAGRNYGYTF
>TRBD1|few|TRBJ1-2|TRBV4-3|16
TGCGCCAGCAGCCACGCCTTTTCGGACAGGGCCTATGGCTACACCTTC
CASSHAFSDRAYGYTF
>.|few|TRBJ1-2|TRBV6-1|13
TGTGCCAGCAGTGGCTGGGACACCTATGGCTACACCTTC
CASSGWDTYGYTF
>.|few|TRBJ1-5|TRBV19|18
TGTGCCAGTAGTATCGGCAGGGCTCGCTACAGCGGTCATCAGCCCCAGCATTTT
CASSIGRARYSGHQPQHF
>.|many|TRBJ2-6|TRBV12-3/TRBV12-4|15
TGTGCCAGCAGTAATAGTGGCTCTGGGGCCAACGTCCTGACTTTC
CASSNSGSGANVLTF
>TRBD2|many|TRBJ2-7|TRBV28|11
TGTGCCAGCAGTCTTAGCGGGGAGCAGTACTTC
CASSLSGEQYF
>.|many|TRBJ1-1|TRBV12-3/TRBV12-4|13
TGTGCCAGCAGCCGCTCCGTGAACACTGAAGCTTTCTTT
CASSRSVNTEAFF
>.|.|TRBJ1-1|TRBV6-5|17
TGTGCCAGCAGAGGAGGGTTAAGCTTATTGATGGGCACTGAAGCTTTCTTT
CASRGGLSLLMGTEAFF
>TRBD2|few|TRBJ2-1|TRBV6-1|19
TGTGCCAGCAGTGAAGCCCCCTTTTTAGCGGGCAGCTCCTACAATGAGCAGTTCTTC
CASSEAPFLAGSSYNEQFF
>.|few|TRBJ2-7|TRBV28|15
TGTGCCAGCAGTTACCCCTGGACTGATTCCTACGAGCAGTACTTC
CASSYPWTDSYEQYF
>.|.|TRBJ1-1|TRBV28|12
TGTGCCAGCAGTGTAATAGGCGCTGAAGCTTTCTTT
CASSVIGAEAFF
>.|.|TRBJ1-4|TRBV15|15
TGTGCCACCAGCAGAGTTGGAGGGGGTAATGAAAAACTGTTTTTT
CATSRVGGGNEKLFF
>.|many|TRBJ1-5|TRBV29-1|12
TGCAGCGGAGGGAGGGAGGGTCAGCCCCAGCATTTT
CSGGREGQPQHF
>.|once|TRBJ1-4|TRBV19|15
TGTGCCAGTAGTATAGTTGACACCTTGGGTGAAAAACTGTTTTTT
CASSIVDTLGEKLFF
>TRBD1|few|TRBJ1-1|TRBV24-1|13
TGTGCCACCAAGTCGACAGGGGGCACTGAAGCTTTCTTT
CATKSTGGTEAFF